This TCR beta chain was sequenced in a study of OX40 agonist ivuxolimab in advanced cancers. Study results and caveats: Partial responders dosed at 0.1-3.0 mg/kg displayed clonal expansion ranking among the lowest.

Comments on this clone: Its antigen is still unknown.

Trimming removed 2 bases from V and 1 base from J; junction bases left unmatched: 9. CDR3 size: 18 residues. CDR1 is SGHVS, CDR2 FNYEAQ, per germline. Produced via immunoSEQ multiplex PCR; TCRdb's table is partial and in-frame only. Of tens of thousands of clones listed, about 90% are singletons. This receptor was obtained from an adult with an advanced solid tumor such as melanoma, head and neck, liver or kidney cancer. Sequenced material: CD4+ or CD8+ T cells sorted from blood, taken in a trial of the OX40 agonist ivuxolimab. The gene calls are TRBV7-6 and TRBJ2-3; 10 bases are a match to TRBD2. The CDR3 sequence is CASSLSLAGVKGTDTQYF. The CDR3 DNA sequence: TGTGCCAGCAGCTTATCCCTAGCGGGAGTGAAGGGCACAGATACGCAGTATTTT.